The entry below gives a single TCR beta chain sequence along with its context. Its antigen remains unidentified. The length of the CDR3 is 11 residues. CDR1 is DFQATT, CDR2 SNEGSKA, per germline (reference sequence). After removal of 2 bases from V and 10 bases from J, the junction contained 4 bases not matched to a gene. The data were obtained in a study of identical twins. TCRdb reprocessed the 5' RACE reads via MiXCR and lists one record per CDR3 protein. This table holds some 500,000 distinct CDR3 sequences, more than 13% found once. Study-wide points: Models, which agreed with sharing between unrelated individuals, nonetheless underestimated the out-of-frame TCR alpha sharing seen in monozygotic twins.

These records were also assigned to another study, of yellow fever vaccine responses in identical twins.

The chain recombines TRBV20-1 with TRBJ1-1; 7 bases agree with TRBD1. The specimen sequenced was CD4+ T cells sorted from blood. This TCR was sampled from a woman aged 18-35 years in good health. The CDR3 region has the DNA TGCAGTGCTAGACAGGAGGGGGCAGCTTTCTTT. This translates into CSARQEGAAFF.